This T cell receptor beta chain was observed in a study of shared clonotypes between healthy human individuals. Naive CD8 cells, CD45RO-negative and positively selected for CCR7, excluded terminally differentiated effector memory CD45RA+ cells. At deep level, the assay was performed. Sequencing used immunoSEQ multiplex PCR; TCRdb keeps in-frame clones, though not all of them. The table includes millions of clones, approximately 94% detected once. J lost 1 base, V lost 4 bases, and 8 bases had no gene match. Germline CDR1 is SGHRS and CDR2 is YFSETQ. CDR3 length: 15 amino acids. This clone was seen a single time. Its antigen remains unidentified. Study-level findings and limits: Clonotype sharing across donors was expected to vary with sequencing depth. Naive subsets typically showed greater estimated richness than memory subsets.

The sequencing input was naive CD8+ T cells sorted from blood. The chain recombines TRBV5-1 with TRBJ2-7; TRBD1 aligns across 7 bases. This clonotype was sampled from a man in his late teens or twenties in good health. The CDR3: CASSPYTGESYEQYF. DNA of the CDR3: TGCGCCAGCAGCCCATACACAGGGGAATCCTACGAGCAGTACTTC.